This T cell receptor beta chain is drawn from a study of CD8 T cells in Susac syndrome (dated by TCRdb to the late 2010s). Background for the entire study: Of the Susac syndrome patients who were sequenced, fewer than 10 were in clinical remission while five or six had clinically active disease. Susac syndrome patients were therapy-naive, on corticosteroids (some also receiving IVIg), or on IVIg alone at blood withdrawal. Repertoire sequencing was used to test whether CD8+ T cell activation and differentiation in Susac syndrome was antigen driven.

Peripheral blood CD8+ and CD4+ T cells from healthy donors, Susac syndrome patients and multiple sclerosis patients were profiled using high-throughput TCR beta sequencing. Susac syndrome patients met recently defined diagnostic criteria for definite or probable disease. Bulk CD8+ and CD4+ T cells were purified magnetically by negative isolation, whereas CD8+ TEMRA cells were enriched by FACS. Blood was collected in EDTA tubes and processed within 24 hours, with PBMCs isolated through density gradient centrifugation. PBMCs intended for TCR sequencing were cryopreserved in liquid nitrogen and were subsequently thawed in a 37 degrees C water bath. The sorted or isolated CD4+, CD8+ and CD8+ TEMRA cells had a purity of 90% or higher. Points the paper makes about the study in general: The number of individuals in the TCR sequencing and HLA analysis was recognized as being relatively small. No clonal expansion was detected in the CD4+ T cell repertoire of Susac syndrome patients.

RNA was extracted using the RNeasy kit, and about 0.45 to 1 ug of the RNA was reverse transcribed with random hexamers. The immunoSEQ multiplex PCR assay, covering 54 Vbeta and 13 Jbeta segments, was used to amplify TCR beta CDR3 regions. PCR amplification bias was corrected by using a synthetic template baseline for primer optimization and computational correction. In the source study's methods: Only productive sequences were kept, with reads annotated to V, D and J genes according to IMGT and analyzed in immunoSEQ Analyzer. Clonality was calculated as one minus the Shannon entropy normalized by log2 of the number of productive unique sequences. Public and private clones were assessed among the 100 most prevalent clones of each patient and control. Susac-specific clones were defined as absent from healthy and MS cohorts, around 980 published viral clones and other ImmuneACCESS disease sequences. Clones were called with MiXCR by TCRdb after fastp trimmed the public reads at Q25, and only in-frame beta chains were retained. All rows with the same CDR3 protein become a single entry with the most common DNA and genes. The V and J calls and clone size come from TCRdb's table, not from the authors' own analysis. The sample table contains approximately 190,000 distinct CDR3 sequences; only one count was recorded for approximately 94% of them. Around 0.096% of the sample rests with the top ten.

For this clonotype: Its antigen target is currently unknown. It has no much larger one-base neighbor in the sample; base qualities were not kept.

Sequenced sample: CD4+ T cells from PBMCs. This receptor was taken from a human donor with Susac syndrome.

DNA sequence: TGTGCCATCAGTCCCGGGACTGCCCTCCCTCAAGAGACCCAGTACTTC. Translation gives CAISPGTALPQETQYF. The chain employs TRBV10-3 and TRBJ2-5, and TRBD2 may be the D gene, going by 6 matching bases. Taken from the germline V gene, the CDR1 and CDR2 loops are ENHRY and SYGVKD. From cysteine to phenylalanine, the CDR3 is 16 amino acids long. Just CDR3 DNA is preserved here, 48 bases in frame from base 1. V and J lose 5 bases and 2 bases, and a span of 18 bases separates them.